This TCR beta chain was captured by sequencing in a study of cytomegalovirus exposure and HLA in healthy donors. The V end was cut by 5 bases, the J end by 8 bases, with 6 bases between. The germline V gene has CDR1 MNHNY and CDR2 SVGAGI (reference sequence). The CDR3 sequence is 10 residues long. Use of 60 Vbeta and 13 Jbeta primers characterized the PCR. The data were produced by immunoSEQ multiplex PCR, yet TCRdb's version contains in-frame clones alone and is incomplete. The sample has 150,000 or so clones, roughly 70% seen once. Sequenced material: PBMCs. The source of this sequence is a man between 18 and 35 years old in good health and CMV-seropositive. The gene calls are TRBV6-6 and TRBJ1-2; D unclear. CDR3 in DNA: TGTGCCAGCAGTGGGGAGGGCTACACCTTC. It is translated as CASSGEGYTF.